The next 12 T cell receptor beta chains were all read from a single sample in a study of control samples from healthy donors and cancer patients. Profiled with immunoSEQ multiplex PCR; TCRdb holds only in-frame clones, not every one. The repertoire holds about 69,000 clones, with 75% to 90% as singletons. The sample was PBMCs. The receptors here all came from a woman aged 45-65 years with lung cancer.

The chain uses TRBV10-1 and TRBJ1-3; D is uncertain. The V and J ends lost 2 bases and 0 bases respectively, with 5 bases between them. Germline CDR1 and CDR2: WNHNN and SYGVQD (reference sequence). CDR3 length: 14 amino acids. The CDR3 nucleotides read TGCGCCAGCAGTGAGACGTGCTCTGGAAACACCATATATTTT. It encodes CASSETCSGNTIYF.

The gene calls are TRBV7-2 and TRBJ2-7; TRBD1 or TRBD2 may be the D gene (5 bases each). In germline, CDR1 is SGHTA, CDR2 FQGNSA. V was clipped by 2 bases and J by 5 bases, with 13 bases between them. This CDR3 is 14 amino acids long. CDR3 in amino acids: CASSLHPLGDEQYF. The DNA of the CDR3 is TGTGCCAGCAGCTTACACCCCTTGGGGGACGAGCAGTACTTC.

This clone appeared a few times. J is TRBJ1-1 and V is TRBV12-3 or TRBV12-4, with D possibly matching TRBD1 (5 bases). With 2 bases removed from V and 10 bases from J, the gap between germline ends came to 8 bases. This CDR3 is built from 11 residues. The CDR3 sequence: CASSLRGAAFF. The CDR3 coding sequence is TGTGCCAGCAGTTTAAGGGGAGCAGCTTTCTTT.

The chain is built from TRBV6-2 or TRBV6-3 and TRBJ1-3, with D perhaps TRBD1 (5 bases). CDR1 is MNHEY and CDR2 is SVGEGT in the germline V gene. V lost 6 bases and J lost 2, with 14 bases in between. CDR3 size: 15 residues. CDR3 DNA: TGTGCCAGCAGCAGGGTATCTCTCGCTGGAAACACCATATATTTT. It yields the protein CASSRVSLAGNTIYF.

This chain joins TRBV11-2 and TRBJ1-1; possible D gene TRBD1, 5 bases. Germline CDR1 is SGHAT and CDR2 is FQNNGV. V gave up 5 bases and J gave up 2 bases, with 18 bases separating them. The CDR3 has 16 residues. The CDR3, as DNA: TGTGCCAGCAGCACCCGGGACGGGTCACCAAACACTGAAGCTTTCTTT. It translates to CASSTRDGSPNTEAFF.

This chain links TRBV20-1 with TRBJ2-2, with D uncertain. The CDR3 covers 14 residues. Trimming pared 3 bases from V and 0 bases from J, leaving 8 bases between. Germline loops: CDR1 DFQATT, CDR2 SNEGSKA (reference sequence). CDR3 bases: TGCAGTGCTAGTCCGGCAACGAACACCGGGGAGCTGTTTTTT. This gives the protein CSASPATNTGELFF.

On this clone itself: The sample holds other DNA sequences that translate to the same CDR3. The chain joins TRBV5-1 to TRBJ1-1; no definite D call. V lost 0 bases and J 1 base, leaving 7 bases between the germline ends. Germline V gene sequence: CDR1 SGHRS, CDR2 YFSETQ. CDR3 length equals 14 residues. As DNA, the CDR3 is TGCGCCAGCAGCTTGGACCTGGAGAACACTGAAGCTTTCTTT. This codes for CASSLDLENTEAFF.

The chain combines TRBV7-8 with TRBJ1-4; D unclear. V shed 5 bases and J shed 10 bases, with 26 bases lying between them. The CDR3 loop spans 17 amino acids. From germline, CDR1 is SGHVS and CDR2 FQNEAQ. The CDR3 bases are TGTGCCAGCAGCCCAATGGAGACCGGGAACCGGCGAGGAAAACTGTTTTTT. Amino acid sequence: CASSPMETGNRRGKLFF. Complete variable domain (other parts from reference TRBV7-8 and TRBJ1-4): GAGVSQSPRYKVAKRGQDVALRCDPISGHVSLFWYQQALGQGPEFLTYFQNEAQLDKSGLPSDRFFAERPEGSVSTLKIQRTQQEDSAVYLCASSPMETGNRRGKLFFGSGTQLSVL.

The chain combines TRBV27 with TRBJ1-2; TRBD1 matches 9 bases. Looked up from germline, CDR1 is MNHEY and CDR2 is SMNVEV (reference sequence). The V segment lost 4 bases and the J segment 7 bases; nucleotides outside the gene matches: 4. The CDR3 extends over 13 amino acids. This CDR3 is CASSYRDRVGYTF. The CDR3 DNA sequence: TGTGCCAGCAGTTACCGGGACAGGGTTGGCTACACCTTC.

The V call is TRBV30, the J call TRBJ2-6, with a possible D match to TRBD2 (5 bases). This CDR3 region has 15 residues. V shed 0 bases and J shed 4 bases, with 10 bases lying between them. In germline, CDR1 is GTSNPN, CDR2 SVGIG (reference sequence). DNA of the CDR3: TGTGCCTGGAGTGTGGGCGGGTACGGGGCCAACGTCCTGACTTTC. It translates to CAWSVGGYGANVLTF.

V is TRBV25-1 and J is TRBJ1-4; 8 nucleotides line up with TRBD1. Germline values: CDR1 MGHDK, CDR2 SYGVNS. J lost 4 bases, V lost 6 bases, and 7 bases had no gene match. There are 15 residues in the CDR3. As DNA, the CDR3 is TGTGCCAGCAGACCGGGACAGGTAGTTAATGAAAAACTGTTTTTT. Protein sequence: CASRPGQVVNEKLFF.

V gene TRBV5-4 combines with J gene TRBJ1-2; D is perhaps TRBD1 (6 bases). The CDR3 has 12 residues. V was cut by 2 bases and J by 11 bases, with 13 bases left in between. Germline V gene lookup returns CDR1 SGHNT and CDR2 YYREEE (reference sequence). The CDR3 sequence: CASSFPQGRYTF. Here the CDR3 DNA reads TGTGCCAGCAGCTTCCCACAGGGACGATACACCTTC.